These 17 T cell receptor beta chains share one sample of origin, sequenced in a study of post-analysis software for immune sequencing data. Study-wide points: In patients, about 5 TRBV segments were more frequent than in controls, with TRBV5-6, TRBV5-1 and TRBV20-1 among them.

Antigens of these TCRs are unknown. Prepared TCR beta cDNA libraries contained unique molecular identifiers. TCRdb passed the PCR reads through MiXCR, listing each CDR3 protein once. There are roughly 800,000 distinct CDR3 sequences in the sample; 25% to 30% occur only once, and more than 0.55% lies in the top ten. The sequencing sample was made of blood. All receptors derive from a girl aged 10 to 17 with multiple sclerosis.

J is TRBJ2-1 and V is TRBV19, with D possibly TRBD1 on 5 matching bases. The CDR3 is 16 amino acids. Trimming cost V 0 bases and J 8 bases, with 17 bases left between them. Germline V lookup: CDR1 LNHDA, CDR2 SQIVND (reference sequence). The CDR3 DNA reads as TGTGCCAGTAGTATAGATAGCTCCGCCAGGGTCGATGAGCAGTTCTTC. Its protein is CASSIDSSARVDEQFF. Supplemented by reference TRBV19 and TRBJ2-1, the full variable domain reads DGGITQSPKYLFRKEGQNVTLSCEQNLNHDAMYWYRQDPGQGLRLIYYSQIVNDFQKGDIAEGYSVSREKKESFPLTVTSAQKNPTAFYLCASSIDSSARVDEQFFGPGTRLTVL.

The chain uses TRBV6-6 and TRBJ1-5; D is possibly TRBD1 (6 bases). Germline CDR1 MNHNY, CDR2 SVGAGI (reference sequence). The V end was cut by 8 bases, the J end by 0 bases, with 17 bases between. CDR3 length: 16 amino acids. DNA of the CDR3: TGTGCCAGCCGGACAGCCCAACCTTATAGCAATCAGCCCCAGCATTTT. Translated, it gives CASRTAQPYSNQPQHF.

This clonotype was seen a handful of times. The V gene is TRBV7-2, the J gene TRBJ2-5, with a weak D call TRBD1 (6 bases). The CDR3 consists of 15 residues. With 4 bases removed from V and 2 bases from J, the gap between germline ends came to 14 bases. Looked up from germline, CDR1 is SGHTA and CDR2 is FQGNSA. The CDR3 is CASSSQGMGQETQYF. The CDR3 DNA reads TGTGCCAGCAGCTCCCAGGGGATGGGGCAAGAGACCCAGTACTTC.

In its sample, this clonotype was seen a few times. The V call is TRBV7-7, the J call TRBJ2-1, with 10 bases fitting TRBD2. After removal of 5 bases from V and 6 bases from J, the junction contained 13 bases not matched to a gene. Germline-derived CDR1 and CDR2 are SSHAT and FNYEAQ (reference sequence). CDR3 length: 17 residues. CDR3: CASSPLRTSGRPNEQFF. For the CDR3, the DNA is TGTGCCAGCAGCCCGCTAAGGACTAGCGGCAGGCCCAATGAGCAGTTCTTC.

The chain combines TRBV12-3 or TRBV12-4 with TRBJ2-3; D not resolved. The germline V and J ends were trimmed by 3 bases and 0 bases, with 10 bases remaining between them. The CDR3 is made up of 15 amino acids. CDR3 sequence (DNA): TGTGCCAGCAGTTTGAACGGAAGAAGCACAGATACGCAGTATTTT. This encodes CASSLNGRSTDTQYF.

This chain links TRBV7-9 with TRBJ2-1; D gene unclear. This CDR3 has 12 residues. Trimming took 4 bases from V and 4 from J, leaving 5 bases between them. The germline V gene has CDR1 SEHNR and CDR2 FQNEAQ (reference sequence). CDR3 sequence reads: CASSWNYNEQFF. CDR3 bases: TGTGCCAGCAGCTGGAATTACAATGAGCAGTTCTTC.

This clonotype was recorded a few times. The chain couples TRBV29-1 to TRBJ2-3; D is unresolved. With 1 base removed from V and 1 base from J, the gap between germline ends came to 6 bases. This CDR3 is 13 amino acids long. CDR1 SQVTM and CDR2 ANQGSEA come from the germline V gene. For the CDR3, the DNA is TGCAGCGTTGAAGGTCTAGGCACAGATACGCAGTATTTT. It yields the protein CSVEGLGTDTQYF.

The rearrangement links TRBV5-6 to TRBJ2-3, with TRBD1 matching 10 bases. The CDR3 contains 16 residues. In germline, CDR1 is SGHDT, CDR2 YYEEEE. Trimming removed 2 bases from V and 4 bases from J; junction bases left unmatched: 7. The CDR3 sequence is CASSFSTGQGADTQYF. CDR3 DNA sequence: TGTGCCAGCAGCTTTTCCACTGGACAGGGGGCAGATACGCAGTATTTT.

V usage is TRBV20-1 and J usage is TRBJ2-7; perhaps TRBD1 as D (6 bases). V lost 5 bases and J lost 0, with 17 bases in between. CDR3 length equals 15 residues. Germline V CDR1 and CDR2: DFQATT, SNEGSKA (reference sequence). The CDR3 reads CSAPPGWGPSYEQYF. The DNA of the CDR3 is TGCAGTGCTCCCCCCGGATGGGGGCCCTCCTACGAGCAGTACTTC.

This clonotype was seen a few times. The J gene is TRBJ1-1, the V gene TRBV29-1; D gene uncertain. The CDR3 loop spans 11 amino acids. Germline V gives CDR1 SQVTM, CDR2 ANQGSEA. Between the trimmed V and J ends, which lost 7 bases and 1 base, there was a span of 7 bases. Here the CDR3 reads CSGGQNTEAFF. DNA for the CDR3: TGCAGCGGCGGCCAGAACACTGAAGCTTTCTTT.

The CDR3 sequence: CASSFVQGGVEAFF. The DNA for the CDR3 is TGTGCCAGCAGCTTCGTCCAGGGGGGTGTTGAAGCTTTCTTT. This chain connects TRBV7-2 to TRBJ1-1, with 7 bases matching TRBD1. There are 14 residues in the CDR3. CDR1 SGHTA and CDR2 FQGNSA come from the germline V gene. With V trimmed by 3 bases and J by 7 bases, 8 bases remained unmatched. The full variable domain, in which reference TRBV7-2 and TRBJ1-1 provide the parts outside the CDR3, is GAGVSQSPSNKVTEKGKDVELRCDPISGHTALYWYRQSLGQGLEFLIYFQGNSAPDKSGLPSDRFSAERTGGSVSTLTIQRTQQEDSAVYLCASSFVQGGVEAFFGQGTRLTVV.

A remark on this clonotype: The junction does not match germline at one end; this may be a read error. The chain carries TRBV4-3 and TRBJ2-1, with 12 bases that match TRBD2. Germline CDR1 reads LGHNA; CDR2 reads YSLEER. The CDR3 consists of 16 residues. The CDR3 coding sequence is TGCGCCGGCAGCCAACTAGCGGGAGGCGCCTACAATGAGCAGTTCTTC. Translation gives CAGSQLAGGAYNEQFF.

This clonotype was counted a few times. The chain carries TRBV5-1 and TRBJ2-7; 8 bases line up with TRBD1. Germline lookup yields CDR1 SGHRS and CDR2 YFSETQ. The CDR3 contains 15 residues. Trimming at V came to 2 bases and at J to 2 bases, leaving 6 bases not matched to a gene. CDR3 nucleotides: TGCGCCAGCAGCTTCTTCGCAGGGGGCGCCTACGAGCAGTACTTC. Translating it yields CASSFFAGGAYEQYF. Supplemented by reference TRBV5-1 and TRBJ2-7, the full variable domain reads KAGVTQTPRYLIKTRGQQVTLSCSPISGHRSVSWYQQTPGQGLQFLFEYFSETQRNKGNFPGRFSGRQFSNSRSEMNVSTLELGDSALYLCASSFFAGGAYEQYFGPGTRLTVT.

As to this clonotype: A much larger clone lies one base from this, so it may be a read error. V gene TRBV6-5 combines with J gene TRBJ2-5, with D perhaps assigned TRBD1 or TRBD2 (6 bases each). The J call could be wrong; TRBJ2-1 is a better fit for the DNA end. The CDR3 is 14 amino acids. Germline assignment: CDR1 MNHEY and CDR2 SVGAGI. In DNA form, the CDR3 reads TGTGCCAGCAGTTACTGGGGGGCCCAAGAGACCCAGTTCTTC. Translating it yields CASSYWGAQETQFF.

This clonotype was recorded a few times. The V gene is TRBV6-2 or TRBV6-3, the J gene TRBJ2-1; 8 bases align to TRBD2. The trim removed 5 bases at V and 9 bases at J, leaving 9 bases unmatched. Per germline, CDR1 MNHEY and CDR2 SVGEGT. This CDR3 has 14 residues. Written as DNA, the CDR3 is TGTGCCAGCAGTCACACTCGCGGGAGGAGTGAGCAGTTCTTC. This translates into CASSHTRGRSEQFF.

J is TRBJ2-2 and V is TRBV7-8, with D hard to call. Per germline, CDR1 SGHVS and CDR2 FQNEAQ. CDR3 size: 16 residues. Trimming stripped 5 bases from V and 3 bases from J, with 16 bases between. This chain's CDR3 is CASSQRPVRDTGELFF. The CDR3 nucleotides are TGTGCCAGCAGCCAACGACCCGTACGGGACACCGGGGAGCTGTTTTTT.

CDR3 bases: TGTGCCAGCAGCCACGGGGCCGGGGAGCTGTTTTTT. Translation gives CASSHGAGELFF. The chain carries TRBV9 and TRBJ2-2; D is perhaps TRBD2 (5 bases). V was cut by 4 bases and J by 6 bases, with 7 bases left in between. Germline V gives CDR1 SGDLS, CDR2 YYNGEE. The CDR3 length is 12 residues.